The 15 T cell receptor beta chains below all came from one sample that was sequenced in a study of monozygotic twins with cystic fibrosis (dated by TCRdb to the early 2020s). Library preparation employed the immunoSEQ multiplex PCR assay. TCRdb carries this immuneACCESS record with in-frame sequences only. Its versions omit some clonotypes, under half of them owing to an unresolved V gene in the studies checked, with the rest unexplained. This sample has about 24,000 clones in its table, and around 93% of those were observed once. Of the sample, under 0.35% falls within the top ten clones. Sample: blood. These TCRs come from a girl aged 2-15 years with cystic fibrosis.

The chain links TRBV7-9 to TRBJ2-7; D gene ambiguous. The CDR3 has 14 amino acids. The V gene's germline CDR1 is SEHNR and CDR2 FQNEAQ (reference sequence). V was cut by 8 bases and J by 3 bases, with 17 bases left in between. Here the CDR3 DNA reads TGTGCCAGCGACGTACTTTGTCGCAACTACGAGCAGTACTTC. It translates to CASDVLCRNYEQYF.

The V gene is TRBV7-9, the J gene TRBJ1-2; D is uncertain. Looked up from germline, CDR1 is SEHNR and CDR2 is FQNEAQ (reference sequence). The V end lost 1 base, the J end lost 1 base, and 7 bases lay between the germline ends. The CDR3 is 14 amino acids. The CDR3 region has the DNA TGTGCCAGCAGCTTAGGGACCGATAACTATGGCTACACCTTC. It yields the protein CASSLGTDNYGYTF.

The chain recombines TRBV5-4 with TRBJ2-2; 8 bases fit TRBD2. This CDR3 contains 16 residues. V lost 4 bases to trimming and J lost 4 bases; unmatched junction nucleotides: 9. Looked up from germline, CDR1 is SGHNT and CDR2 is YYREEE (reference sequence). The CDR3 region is CASSHRLATLTGELFF. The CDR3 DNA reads TGTGCCAGCAGCCACCGACTAGCGACGCTCACCGGGGAGCTGTTTTTT.

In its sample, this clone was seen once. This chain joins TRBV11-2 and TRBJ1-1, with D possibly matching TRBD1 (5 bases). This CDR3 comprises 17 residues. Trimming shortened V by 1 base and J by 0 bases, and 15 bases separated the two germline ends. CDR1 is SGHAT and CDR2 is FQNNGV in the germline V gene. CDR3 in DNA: TGTGCCAGCAGCTTAGTAGGGGCAGGGTGGGTGAACACTGAAGCTTTCTTT. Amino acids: CASSLVGAGWVNTEAFF. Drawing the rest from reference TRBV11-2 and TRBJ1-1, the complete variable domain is EAGVAQSPRYKIIEKRQSVAFWCNPISGHATLYWYQQILGQGPKLLIQFQNNGVVDDSQLPKDRFSAERLKGVDSTLKIQPAKLEDSAVYLCASSLVGAGWVNTEAFFGQGTRLTVV.

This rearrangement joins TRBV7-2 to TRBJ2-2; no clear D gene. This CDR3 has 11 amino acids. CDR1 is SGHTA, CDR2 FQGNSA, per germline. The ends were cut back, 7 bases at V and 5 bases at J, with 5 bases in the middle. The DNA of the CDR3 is TGTGCCAGCACTTTTACCGGGGAGCTGTTTTTT. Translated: CASTFTGELFF.

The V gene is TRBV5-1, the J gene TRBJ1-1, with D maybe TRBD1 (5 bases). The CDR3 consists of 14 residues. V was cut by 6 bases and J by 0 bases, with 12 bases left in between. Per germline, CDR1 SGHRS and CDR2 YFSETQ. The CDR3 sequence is CASTLGTLNTEAFF. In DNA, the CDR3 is TGCGCCAGCACCCTTGGGACCTTGAACACTGAAGCTTTCTTT.

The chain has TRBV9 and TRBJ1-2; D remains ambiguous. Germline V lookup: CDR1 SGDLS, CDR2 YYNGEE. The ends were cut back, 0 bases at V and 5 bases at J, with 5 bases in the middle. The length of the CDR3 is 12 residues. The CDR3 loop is CASSVEGYGYTF. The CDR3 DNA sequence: TGTGCCAGCAGCGTAGAAGGATATGGCTACACCTTC.

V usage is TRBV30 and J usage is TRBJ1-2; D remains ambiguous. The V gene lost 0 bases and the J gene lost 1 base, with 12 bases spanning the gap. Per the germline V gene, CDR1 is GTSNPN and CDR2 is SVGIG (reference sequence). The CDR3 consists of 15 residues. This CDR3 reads CAWSVGPRGNYGYTF. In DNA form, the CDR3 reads TGTGCCTGGAGTGTTGGGCCACGGGGTAACTATGGCTACACCTTC.

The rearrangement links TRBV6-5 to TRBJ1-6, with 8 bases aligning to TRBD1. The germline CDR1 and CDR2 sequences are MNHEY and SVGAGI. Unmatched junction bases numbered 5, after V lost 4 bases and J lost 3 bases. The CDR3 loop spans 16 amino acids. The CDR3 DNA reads TGTGCCAGCAGTTCACAGGGGGTCCTCTATAATTCACCCCTCCACTTT. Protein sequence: CASSSQGVLYNSPLHF.

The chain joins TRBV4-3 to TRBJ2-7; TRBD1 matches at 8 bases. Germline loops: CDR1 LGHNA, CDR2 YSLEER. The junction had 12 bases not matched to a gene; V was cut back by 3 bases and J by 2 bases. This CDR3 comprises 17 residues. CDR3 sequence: CASSQEVGTGPTYEQYF. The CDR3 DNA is TGCGCCAGCAGCCAGGAAGTGGGGACAGGCCCTACCTACGAGCAGTACTTC.

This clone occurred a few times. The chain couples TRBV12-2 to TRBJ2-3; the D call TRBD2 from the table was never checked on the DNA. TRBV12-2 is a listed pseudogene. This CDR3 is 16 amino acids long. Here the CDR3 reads CASRLALRPGENTQYF. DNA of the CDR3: TGTGCAAGTCGCTTGGCCCTCCGACCGGGTGAAAATACGCAGTATTTT.

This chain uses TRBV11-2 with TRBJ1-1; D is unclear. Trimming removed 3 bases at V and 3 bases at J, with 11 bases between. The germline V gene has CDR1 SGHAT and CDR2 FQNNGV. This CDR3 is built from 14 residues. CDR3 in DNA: TGTGCCAGCAGCTTGGACCTAGGGTACACTGAAGCTTTCTTT. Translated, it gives CASSLDLGYTEAFF. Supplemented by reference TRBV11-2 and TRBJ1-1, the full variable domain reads EAGVAQSPRYKIIEKRQSVAFWCNPISGHATLYWYQQILGQGPKLLIQFQNNGVVDDSQLPKDRFSAERLKGVDSTLKIQPAKLEDSAVYLCASSLDLGYTEAFFGQGTRLTVV.

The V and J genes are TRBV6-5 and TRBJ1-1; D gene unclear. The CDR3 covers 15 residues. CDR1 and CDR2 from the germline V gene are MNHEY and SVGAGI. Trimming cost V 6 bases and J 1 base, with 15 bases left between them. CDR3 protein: CASSLTPSQNTEAFF. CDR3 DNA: TGTGCCAGCAGCCTAACTCCCTCCCAGAACACTGAAGCTTTCTTT.

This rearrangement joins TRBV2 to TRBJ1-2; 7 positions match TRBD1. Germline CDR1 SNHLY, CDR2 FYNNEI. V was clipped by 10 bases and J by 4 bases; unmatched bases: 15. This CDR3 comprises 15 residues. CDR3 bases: TGTGCCACCCCCCACCGACAGGGAATGAGCTATGGCTACACCTTC. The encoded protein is CATPHRQGMSYGYTF.

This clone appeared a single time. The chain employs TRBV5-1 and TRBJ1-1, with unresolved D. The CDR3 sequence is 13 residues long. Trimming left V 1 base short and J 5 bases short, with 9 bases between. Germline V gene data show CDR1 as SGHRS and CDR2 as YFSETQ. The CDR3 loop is CASSLFGVTEAFF. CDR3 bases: TGCGCCAGCAGCTTGTTCGGGGTAACTGAAGCTTTCTTT.